The rows below give T cell receptor beta chains drawn from one sample of a study of blood T cells in healthy people across ages. TCRdb fed the 5' RACE reads into MiXCR, producing one record per CDR3 protein. Of fewer than 1,000,000 distinct CDR3 sequences in the sample, roughly 44% are singletons; the top ten hold roughly 19%. The sequenced material came from blood. Receptor source: a man aged 55 to 70 in good health. The CDR3 runs from the conserved cysteine through the conserved F or W. The D gene is left open where the match is weak. The size of a clone is reported for some rows only, either as once, few or many, or as a class for expanded clones.

clone_size j_call v_call d_call cdr3_aa cdr3_nt
few TRBJ2-4 TRBV6-2/TRBV6-3 NA CASREIAKNIQYF TGTGCCAGCAGAGAAATAGCCAAAAACATTCAGTACTTC
large TRBJ2-5 TRBV12-3/TRBV12-4 NA CASSSKGAIETQYF TGTGCCAGCAGTTCTAAAGGGGCGATAGAGACCCAGTACTTC
few TRBJ2-6 TRBV20-1 NA CSARDRPTGANVLTF TGCAGTGCTAGAGATAGACCGACTGGGGCCAACGTCCTGACTTTC
few TRBJ1-2 TRBV27 NA CASSLKGSGGYTF TGTGCCAGCAGTTTGAAAGGGTCCGGGGGCTACACCTTC
NA TRBJ2-5 TRBV4-1 NA CASSYREQETQYF TGCGCCAGCAGCTACAGGGAACAAGAGACCCAGTACTTC
few TRBJ1-2 TRBV20-1 NA CSATPRAGLGRYTF TGCAGTGCTACCCCTAGGGCAGGGCTAGGAAGGTACACCTTC
NA TRBJ2-7 TRBV13 TRBD2 CASSFLPSLLTSGGDYEQYF TGTGCCAGCAGCTTCCTCCCCTCCCTTCTCACTAGCGGGGGGGACTACGAGCAGTACTTC
few TRBJ2-1 TRBV7-2 NA CASSLGQAQLYNEQFF TGTGCCAGCAGCTTAGGGCAGGCCCAACTCTACAATGAGCAGTTCTTC
few TRBJ2-3 TRBV7-9 NA CASSTKPWDPITPDTQYF TGTGCCAGCAGCACCAAGCCCTGGGACCCAATCACCCCAGATACGCAGTATTTT
NA TRBJ2-3 TRBV7-3 TRBD2 CASSLTVSGGTDTQYF TGTGCCAGCAGCTTAACGGTTAGCGGGGGCACAGATACGCAGTATTTT
NA TRBJ2-7 TRBV5-6 TRBD2 CASSGNSGTSGRFGDEQYF TGTGCCAGCAGCGGGAACTCCGGGACTAGCGGGAGATTTGGCGACGAGCAGTACTTC
few TRBJ2-1 TRBV4-1 NA CASSQAAFPGGSYNEQFF TGCGCCAGCAGCCAAGCAGCCTTCCCCGGCGGCTCCTACAATGAGCAGTTCTTC
many TRBJ1-2 TRBV5-1 NA CASSLDAGGDGYTF TGCGCCAGCAGCCTCGACGCGGGGGGCGATGGCTACACCTTC
NA TRBJ1-1 TRBV7-9 NA CASSLDHPNTEAFF TGTGCCAGCAGCTTAGATCATCCTAACACTGAAGCTTTCTTT
NA TRBJ2-1 TRBV20-1 TRBD2 CSARRRDYGNEQFF TGCAGTGCTAGACGACGGGACTATGGCAATGAGCAGTTCTTC
NA TRBJ2-7 TRBV12-3/TRBV12-4 NA CASSLVTTEQYF TGTGCCAGCAGTTTAGTAACTACCGAGCAGTACTTC
NA TRBJ2-7 TRBV12-3/TRBV12-4 NA CASSLRQGGTYEQYF TGTGCCAGCAGTCTGCGACAGGGAGGGACCTACGAGCAGTACTTC
once TRBJ2-3 TRBV15 TRBD2 CATSKERGGGSDTQYF TGTGCCACCAGCAAGGAACGGGGGGGAGGTTCAGATACGCAGTATTTT
NA TRBJ1-2 TRBV6-6 NA CASRAATTTYGYTF TGTGCCAGCAGGGCCGCGACCACCACCTATGGCTACACCTTC
NA TRBJ2-1 TRBV12-5 TRBD2 CASGLGLAGGPYEQFF TGTGCTAGTGGTTTGGGACTAGCGGGAGGGCCCTATGAGCAGTTCTTC
many TRBJ1-4 TRBV5-1 NA CASSLAPGSTNEKLFF TGCGCCAGCAGCTTGGCCCCTGGGTCAACTAATGAAAAACTGTTTTTT
NA TRBJ1-6 TRBV27 NA CASSLWGSPLHF TGTGCCAGCAGTTTGTGGGGTTCACCCCTCCACTTT
NA TRBJ1-5 TRBV20-1 TRBD1 CSARSRTGGSNQPQHF TGCAGTGCTAGATCCCGGACAGGGGGCTCCAATCAGCCCCAGCATTTT